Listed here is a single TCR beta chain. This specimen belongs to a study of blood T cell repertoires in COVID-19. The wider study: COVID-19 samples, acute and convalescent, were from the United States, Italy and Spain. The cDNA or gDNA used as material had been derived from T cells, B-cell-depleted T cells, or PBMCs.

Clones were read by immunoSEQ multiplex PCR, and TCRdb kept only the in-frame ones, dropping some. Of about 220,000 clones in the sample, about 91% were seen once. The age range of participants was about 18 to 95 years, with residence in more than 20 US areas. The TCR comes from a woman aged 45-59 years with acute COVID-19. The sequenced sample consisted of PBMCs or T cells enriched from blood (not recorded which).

CDR3 amino acids: CATQTGFGDEKLFF. DNA for the CDR3: TGTGCCACCCAAACCGGGTTTGGTGATGAAAAACTGTTTTTT. The chain employs TRBV15 and TRBJ1-4; D is ambiguous. The CDR3 covers 14 residues. Germline V gene data show CDR1 as LNHNV and CDR2 as YYDKDF (reference sequence). V dropped 8 bases and J dropped 6 bases, with 16 bases sitting between them.